Listed below are T cell receptor beta chains from one sample, sequenced in a study of cytomegalovirus exposure and HLA in healthy donors. Sequencing was performed with immunoSEQ multiplex PCR; in TCRdb, only in-frame clones are kept and a portion is missing. The sample holds some 160,000 clones, 70% to 85% seen once. Sequencing was carried out using PBMCs. Receptors originate from a man aged 45 to 65 in good health and CMV-seropositive. Both conserved end residues are part of each CDR3. The order of the fields is V gene, clone size, D gene, J gene, CDR3 DNA, CDR3 protein. A D gene is named only where the DNA matches it firmly. The listing skips clone size in some rows; elsewhere it reads once, few, many or a size class.

v_gene: TRBV6-5
abundance: .
d_gene: .
j_gene: TRBJ1-2
CDR3nt: TGTGCCAGCAGTTACTCGGAGGTTGTGGGAGGCTATGGCTACACCTTC
CDR3aa: CASSYSEVVGGYGYTF

v_gene: TRBV7-9
abundance: .
d_gene: TRBD1
j_gene: TRBJ1-2
CDR3nt: TGTGCCAGCGTAAGACAGGGAAACTATGGCTACACCTTC
CDR3aa: CASVRQGNYGYTF

v_gene: TRBV28
abundance: .
d_gene: TRBD1
j_gene: TRBJ2-7
CDR3nt: TGTGCCAGCAGACCCGGGACAGGGTTCCCACCCCACGAGCAGTACTTC
CDR3aa: CASRPGTGFPPHEQYF

v_gene: TRBV7-9
abundance: .
d_gene: TRBD2
j_gene: TRBJ2-5
CDR3nt: TGTGCCAGCAGCTTTCGCCTAGCGGGGGCTCAAGAGACCCAGTACTTC
CDR3aa: CASSFRLAGAQETQYF

v_gene: TRBV14
abundance: .
d_gene: .
j_gene: TRBJ2-1
CDR3nt: TGTGCCAGCAGCCCGTATGTGGGGCGTCCGGATGAGCAGTTCTTC
CDR3aa: CASSPYVGRPDEQFF

v_gene: TRBV5-1
abundance: .
d_gene: .
j_gene: TRBJ2-1
CDR3nt: TGCGCCAGCAGCTTCTTCCATGAGCAGTTCTTC
CDR3aa: CASSFFHEQFF

v_gene: TRBV6-1
abundance: .
d_gene: .
j_gene: TRBJ1-4
CDR3nt: TGTGCCAGCAGTGAAAGCGGGGCCGGTAATGAAAAACTGTTTTTT
CDR3aa: CASSESGAGNEKLFF

v_gene: TRBV28
abundance: .
d_gene: .
j_gene: TRBJ2-7
CDR3nt: TGTGCCAGCAGTTCCAGGGGCTTCGGGGCTGACCAGTCTCCCTACGAGCAGTACTTC
CDR3aa: CASSSRGFGADQSPYEQYF

v_gene: TRBV2
abundance: .
d_gene: .
j_gene: TRBJ2-7
CDR3nt: TGTGCCAGCATAGGGAAAACAGGGACCTACGAGCAGTACTTC
CDR3aa: CASIGKTGTYEQYF

v_gene: TRBV6-5
abundance: .
d_gene: .
j_gene: TRBJ2-4
CDR3nt: TGTGCCAGCAGTACCCAGGACAGGAGGGACATTCAGTACTTC
CDR3aa: CASSTQDRRDIQYF

v_gene: TRBV5-4
abundance: .
d_gene: .
j_gene: TRBJ2-6
CDR3nt: TGTGCCAGCAGCTTGGAGGGGGGGCTAAGAGGGGCCAACGTCCTGACTTTC
CDR3aa: CASSLEGGLRGANVLTF

v_gene: TRBV11-3
abundance: medium-sized
d_gene: TRBD1
j_gene: TRBJ2-7
CDR3nt: TGTGCCAGCAGCTCCGGGACAGGGGGCAAAATCTACGAGCAGTACTTC
CDR3aa: CASSSGTGGKIYEQYF

v_gene: TRBV9
abundance: .
d_gene: .
j_gene: TRBJ2-3
CDR3nt: TGTGCCAGCAGCGGGTCCTACACAGATACGCAGTATTTT
CDR3aa: CASSGSYTDTQYF

v_gene: TRBV9
abundance: .
d_gene: TRBD2
j_gene: TRBJ2-5
CDR3nt: TGTGCCAGCAGCCCCCGAGGGTCTAGCGGAGGAAAAGAGACCCAGTACTTC
CDR3aa: CASSPRGSSGGKETQYF

v_gene: TRBV6-5
abundance: .
d_gene: .
j_gene: TRBJ1-2
CDR3nt: TGTGCCAGCAACATAAAAGGAGTATCCGTCGAGGGCTACACCTTC
CDR3aa: CASNIKGVSVEGYTF

v_gene: TRBV7-8
abundance: .
d_gene: TRBD1
j_gene: TRBJ2-7
CDR3nt: TGTGCCAGCAGCTTCCTGACCTCCGGGACAGCGTACGAGCAGTACTTC
CDR3aa: CASSFLTSGTAYEQYF

v_gene: TRBV15
abundance: .
d_gene: TRBD2
j_gene: TRBJ2-5
CDR3nt: TGTGCCACCAGCCCGCGAGCGGGGAGCCAAGAGACCCAGTACTTC
CDR3aa: CATSPRAGSQETQYF

v_gene: TRBV2
abundance: .
d_gene: TRBD1
j_gene: TRBJ1-6
CDR3nt: TGTGCCAGCAGTTCAGACAGGGTTAGGTCACCCCTCCACTTT
CDR3aa: CASSSDRVRSPLHF

v_gene: TRBV7-2
abundance: once
d_gene: .
j_gene: TRBJ2-1
CDR3nt: TGTGCCAGCAGCCCCGTTTGGGGGGACTACAATGAGCAGTTCTTC
CDR3aa: CASSPVWGDYNEQFF

v_gene: TRBV27
abundance: .
d_gene: TRBD1
j_gene: TRBJ2-1
CDR3nt: TGTGCCAGCAGTTTAATGACGGGACAGGGAAACAATGAGCAGTTCTTC
CDR3aa: CASSLMTGQGNNEQFF

v_gene: TRBV2
abundance: .
d_gene: .
j_gene: TRBJ1-5
CDR3nt: TGTGCCAGCAGCGCCCAGGGTAGGAATCAGCCCCAGCATTTT
CDR3aa: CASSAQGRNQPQHF

v_gene: TRBV19
abundance: .
d_gene: .
j_gene: TRBJ2-5
CDR3nt: TGTGCCAGTAGTATTCTCTCGGGGCAAGAGACCCAGTACTTC
CDR3aa: CASSILSGQETQYF

v_gene: TRBV18
abundance: once
d_gene: TRBD1
j_gene: TRBJ1-1
CDR3nt: TGTGCCAGCTCACCGGGACAGGGGGCCCGAACTGAAGCTTTCTTT
CDR3aa: CASSPGQGARTEAFF

v_gene: TRBV2
abundance: .
d_gene: .
j_gene: TRBJ2-5
CDR3nt: TGTGCCAGCACCTGGATTCAGACTCAAGAGACCCAGTACTTC
CDR3aa: CASTWIQTQETQYF

v_gene: TRBV7-3
abundance: .
d_gene: .
j_gene: TRBJ2-3
CDR3nt: TGTGCCAGCAGCTTAGACGGGGGGCGGGCAGATACGCAGTATTTT
CDR3aa: CASSLDGGRADTQYF

v_gene: TRBV5-1
abundance: .
d_gene: TRBD1
j_gene: TRBJ1-1
CDR3nt: TGCGCCAGCAGCCGGGACAGGGGGCTAACTGAAGCTTTCTTT
CDR3aa: CASSRDRGLTEAFF

v_gene: TRBV13
abundance: .
d_gene: .
j_gene: TRBJ2-5
CDR3nt: TGTGCCAGCAGCTTTTCACAGGCAGAGACCCAGTACTTC
CDR3aa: CASSFSQAETQYF

v_gene: TRBV6-6
abundance: .
d_gene: TRBD1
j_gene: TRBJ2-5
CDR3nt: TGTGCCAGCAGTTACGTAAGGGGGCCAAGGGAGACCCAGTACTTC
CDR3aa: CASSYVRGPRETQYF

v_gene: TRBV2
abundance: .
d_gene: TRBD1
j_gene: TRBJ1-2
CDR3nt: TGTGCCAGCAGTCCCCCACAGGGGGCCCAATATGGCTACACCTTC
CDR3aa: CASSPPQGAQYGYTF

v_gene: TRBV7-9
abundance: .
d_gene: TRBD1
j_gene: TRBJ1-2
CDR3nt: TGTGCCAGCAGCCCGCGGGACAGAAACTATGGCTACACCTTC
CDR3aa: CASSPRDRNYGYTF

v_gene: TRBV4-1
abundance: .
d_gene: TRBD2
j_gene: TRBJ2-7
CDR3nt: TGCGCCAGCAGCCAAGATCGGACTAGCAGCGCCTACGAGCAGTACTTC
CDR3aa: CASSQDRTSSAYEQYF

v_gene: TRBV5-1
abundance: .
d_gene: TRBD1
j_gene: TRBJ1-2
CDR3nt: TGCGCCAGCAGCAAAAACCAACAGGGGCCAACAGATGGCTACACCTTC
CDR3aa: CASSKNQQGPTDGYTF

v_gene: TRBV28
abundance: .
d_gene: .
j_gene: TRBJ1-5
CDR3nt: TGTGCCAGCAGTGCCCCGCGACAGGAAGCCATCAATCAGCCCCAGCATTTT
CDR3aa: CASSAPRQEAINQPQHF

v_gene: TRBV29-1
abundance: .
d_gene: .
j_gene: TRBJ2-5
CDR3nt: TGCAGGGATCCTAGACGATACCAAGAGACCCAGTACTTC
CDR3aa: CRDPRRYQETQYF

v_gene: TRBV19
abundance: .
d_gene: .
j_gene: TRBJ1-1
CDR3nt: TGTGCCAGTAGTATAAGCCCAGGGCCAGCTTTCTTT
CDR3aa: CASSISPGPAFF

v_gene: TRBV6-5
abundance: .
d_gene: TRBD2
j_gene: TRBJ2-7
CDR3nt: TGTGCCAGCAGCCCCGGACTAGCGGGGATTTACGAGCAGTACTTC
CDR3aa: CASSPGLAGIYEQYF

v_gene: TRBV7-8
abundance: .
d_gene: .
j_gene: TRBJ1-5
CDR3nt: TGTGCCAGCAGCCAACTTGGCAGGACTGCCCAGCCCCAGCATTTT
CDR3aa: CASSQLGRTAQPQHF

v_gene: TRBV11-2
abundance: .
d_gene: TRBD2
j_gene: TRBJ2-3
CDR3nt: TGTGCCAGCAGCCCCCTCGCGGGACTAGCGGGAGGAACAGATACGCAGTATTTT
CDR3aa: CASSPLAGLAGGTDTQYF

v_gene: TRBV6-6
abundance: .
d_gene: .
j_gene: TRBJ2-7
CDR3nt: TGTGCCAGCAGCCGACGGACGTCAGGGGATGAATACGAGCAGTACTTC
CDR3aa: CASSRRTSGDEYEQYF

v_gene: TRBV2
abundance: few
d_gene: .
j_gene: TRBJ2-1
CDR3nt: TGTGCCAGCAGTGGGGGAGACTACAATGAGCAGTTCTTC
CDR3aa: CASSGGDYNEQFF

v_gene: TRBV6-1
abundance: .
d_gene: TRBD1
j_gene: TRBJ2-7
CDR3nt: TGTGCCACCTCAGGGGGCCCAAACTACGAGCAGTACTTC
CDR3aa: CATSGGPNYEQYF

v_gene: TRBV2
abundance: .
d_gene: .
j_gene: TRBJ1-2
CDR3nt: TGTGCCAGCAAATACTCCGTAGGCTACACCTTC
CDR3aa: CASKYSVGYTF